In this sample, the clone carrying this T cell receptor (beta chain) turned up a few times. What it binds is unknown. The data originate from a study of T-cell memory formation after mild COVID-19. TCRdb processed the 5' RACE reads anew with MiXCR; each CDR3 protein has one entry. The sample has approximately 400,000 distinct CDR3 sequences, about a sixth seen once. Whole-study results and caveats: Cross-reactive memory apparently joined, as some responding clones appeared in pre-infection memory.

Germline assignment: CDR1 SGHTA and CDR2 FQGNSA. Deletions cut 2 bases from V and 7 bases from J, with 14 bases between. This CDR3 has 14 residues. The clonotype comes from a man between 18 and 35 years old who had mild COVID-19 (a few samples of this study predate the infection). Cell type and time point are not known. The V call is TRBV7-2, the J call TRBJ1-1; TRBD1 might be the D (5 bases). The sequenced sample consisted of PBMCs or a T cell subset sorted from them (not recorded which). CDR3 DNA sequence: TGTGCCAGCAGCTTAAGCCGGGGGTTAAATGAAGCTTTCTTT. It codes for CASSLSRGLNEAFF.